This T cell receptor (beta chain) was obtained from a study of blood T cell repertoires in COVID-19. Overall study: Specimens from acute and convalescent COVID-19 originated in the United States, Italy and Spain.

In terms of age and location, participants ranged from about 18 to 100 years and lived in about two dozen US areas. Each participant's cohort was designated according to participant-reported clinical history. Either two negative PCRs, clearance, or symptom resolution qualified Cohort 3 donors as recovered. The CDR3 is made up of 11 amino acids. Losses at the gene ends were 3 bases for V and 12 bases for J; bases not matched to a gene: 3. Germline values: CDR1 SGHRS, CDR2 YFSETQ. TCRdb's table, derived via immunoSEQ multiplex PCR, lists solely in-frame clones and lacks some. The sample gives about 320,000 clones, roughly 90% of which show up once; approximately 9% is in the top ten.

The sample was PBMCs or T cells enriched from blood (not recorded which). This chain joins TRBV5-1 and TRBJ1-2; TRBD1 matches 9 bases. This TCR was sampled from a woman between 18 and 30 years old who had recovered from COVID-19. The CDR3, as DNA: TGCGCCAGCAGCTCGGGGACAGGGAACACCTTC. It is translated as CASSSGTGNTF.